One sample yielded the 25 T cell receptor beta chains listed below, sequenced in a study of OX40 agonist ivuxolimab in advanced cancers. Sequenced by immunoSEQ multiplex PCR; TCRdb stores in-frame clones only, minus some. This sample has tens of thousands of clones; approximately 90% occur once, and the top ten carry about 14%. Sequenced here: CD4+ or CD8+ T cells sorted from blood, sampled in a trial of the OX40 agonist ivuxolimab. The receptors shown here come from an adult with an advanced solid tumor such as melanoma, head and neck, liver or kidney cancer.

The chain is built from TRBV7-6 and TRBJ2-1; D is ambiguous. The CDR3 length is 12 residues. Deletions cut 4 bases from V and 7 bases from J, with 8 bases between. CDR1 and CDR2 (germline): SGHVS, FNYEAQ. CDR3 protein: CASSSFQNEQFF. For the CDR3, the DNA is TGTGCCAGCAGCTCCTTCCAGAATGAGCAGTTCTTC. The full variable domain, rest sourced from reference TRBV7-6 and TRBJ2-1, is GAGVSQSPRYKVTKRGQDVALRCDPISGHVSLYWYRQALGQGPEFLTYFNYEAQQDKSGLPNDRFSAERPEGSISTLTIQRTEQRDSAMYRCASSSFQNEQFFGPGTRLTVL.

The chain recombines TRBV27 with TRBJ2-3; D not certain. The CDR3 is 16 amino acids. Germline V lookup: CDR1 MNHEY, CDR2 SMNVEV (reference sequence). V was shortened by 8 bases and J by 0 bases, with 18 bases between the two germline ends. The DNA of the CDR3 is TGTGCCAGCCTACTCTTGGGCGGCACTAGCACAGATACGCAGTATTTT. The encoded protein is CASLLLGGTSTDTQYF.

This chain connects TRBV28 to TRBJ2-1; 9 positions agree with TRBD1. The CDR3 sequence is 16 residues long. V was clipped by 5 bases and J by 5 bases; unmatched bases: 10. CDR1 is MDHEN and CDR2 is SYDVKM in the germline V gene. CDR3 sequence (DNA): TGTGCCAGCAGTCCCAGTTACAGGGGGCGGCACAATGAGCAGTTCTTC. This gives the protein CASSPSYRGRHNEQFF.

The gene calls are TRBV28 and TRBJ1-4; maybe TRBD1 (6 bases). The CDR3 runs 15 residues. Germline CDR1 MDHEN, CDR2 SYDVKM. Deletions cut 6 bases from V and 8 bases from J, with 19 bases between. The CDR3 sequence: CASSLREQGGEKLFF. The CDR3 DNA is TGTGCCAGCAGCTTGCGGGAACAGGGTGGGGAAAAACTGTTTTTT.

CDR3 bases: TGTGCCAGCAGCTTAGGGACAGTGGCCACAGATACGCAGTATTTT. Encoded protein: CASSLGTVATDTQYF. V and J are TRBV7-3 and TRBJ2-3; 7 positions agree with TRBD1. V shed 2 bases and J 2 bases; nucleotides not matched to a gene: 4. The CDR3 length is 15 residues. Germline-derived CDR1 and CDR2 are SGHTA and FQGTGA.

The rearrangement uses TRBV4-3 and TRBJ2-1; D gene uncertain. CDR3 length: 13 residues. Germline V CDR1 and CDR2: LGHNA, YSLEER. Trimming removed 4 bases at V and 2 bases at J, with 6 bases between. The CDR3 sequence is CASSPDTYNEQFF. The DNA of the CDR3 is TGCGCCAGCAGCCCAGATACCTACAATGAGCAGTTCTTC.

This chain uses TRBV4-3 with TRBJ2-1; TRBD2 matches 7 bases. V lost 0 bases, J lost 1 base, and 3 bases stayed unmatched. Per germline, CDR1 LGHNA and CDR2 YSLEER. The CDR3 is 16 residues long. CDR3 in amino acids: CASSQDGGGSYNEQFF. For the CDR3, the DNA is TGCGCCAGCAGCCAAGATGGGGGGGGATCCTACAATGAGCAGTTCTTC.

The V gene is TRBV5-8, the J gene TRBJ1-2; D unresolved. This CDR3 region has 13 residues. The V end was cut by 1 base, the J end by 4 bases, with 8 bases between. Per the germline V gene, CDR1 is SGHTS and CDR2 is YDEGEE. CDR3 residues: CASSLTRTYGYTF. The CDR3 DNA follows: TGTGCCAGCAGCTTGACGAGGACCTATGGCTACACCTTC.

The chain couples TRBV5-1 to TRBJ2-2; D is undetermined. V dropped 0 bases and J dropped 8 bases, with 5 bases sitting between them. The CDR3 contains 12 residues. The V gene's germline CDR1 is SGHRS and CDR2 YFSETQ. The CDR3 is CASSLAPGELFF. DNA of the CDR3: TGCGCCAGCAGCTTGGCACCAGGGGAGCTGTTTTTT.

The chain is built from TRBV28 and TRBJ2-3; D ambiguous. The CDR3 runs 14 residues. V lost 3 bases and J 0 bases, leaving 7 bases between the germline ends. Germline V gene lookup returns CDR1 MDHEN and CDR2 SYDVKM. In DNA form, the CDR3 reads TGTGCCAGCAGTTTGCCGTCAAGCACAGATACGCAGTATTTT. Translating it yields CASSLPSSTDTQYF.

The J gene is TRBJ2-1, the V gene TRBV4-2; 12 nucleotides align to TRBD2. Germline V lookup: CDR1 LGHNA, CDR2 YNFKEQ. The CDR3 spans 17 residues. Losses at the gene ends were 2 bases for V and 10 bases for J; bases not matched to a gene: 12. CDR3 sequence reads: CASSQSGILAGGVEQFF. As DNA, the CDR3 is TGTGCCAGCAGCCAATCGGGGATTCTAGCGGGAGGGGTGGAGCAGTTCTTC.

This chain connects TRBV9 to TRBJ2-3; 11 bases align to TRBD2. With 5 bases clipped from V and 1 base from J, the junction kept 9 bases outside the gene matches. Germline V gene data show CDR1 as SGDLS and CDR2 as YYNGEE. The CDR3 runs to 17 residues. The CDR3 DNA reads TGTGCCAGCAGACCGGGACTAGCGGAGTCGGGCACAGATACGCAGTATTTT. The encoded protein is CASRPGLAESGTDTQYF.

The chain joins TRBV6-5 to TRBJ2-7; D gene ambiguous. V was trimmed by 8 bases and J by 6 bases, leaving 11 bases between them. The CDR3 totals 11 residues. In germline, CDR1 is MNHEY, CDR2 SVGAGI. The CDR3 region is CASGSGGEQYF. Written as DNA, the CDR3 is TGTGCCAGCGGCTCCGGCGGCGAGCAGTACTTC.

J is TRBJ1-5 and V is TRBV28, with unresolved D. The CDR3 sequence is 15 residues long. Germline V CDR1 and CDR2: MDHEN, SYDVKM. V was cut by 2 bases and J by 1 base, with 9 bases left in between. The CDR3 coding sequence is TGTGCCAGCAGTTTAATTGGGAACAGCAATCAGCCCCAGCATTTT. Encoded protein: CASSLIGNSNQPQHF.

J is TRBJ2-7 and V is TRBV11-2, with D maybe TRBD1 (6 bases). The germline V gene encodes CDR1 SGHAT and CDR2 FQNNGV. V was shortened by 3 bases and J by 1 base, with 13 bases between the two germline ends. The length of the CDR3 is 15 residues. The CDR3 loop is CASSFEQGRSYEQYF. Here the CDR3 DNA reads TGTGCCAGCAGCTTTGAACAGGGTCGGTCCTACGAGCAGTACTTC.

To note about this clone: The same CDR3 also results from other DNA sequences found in this sample. The chain has TRBV9 and TRBJ2-1, with 8 bases that match TRBD2. The junction had 3 bases not matched to a gene; V was cut back by 0 bases and J by 4 bases. Germline CDR1 reads SGDLS; CDR2 reads YYNGEE. The CDR3 runs 15 residues. In DNA form, the CDR3 reads TGTGCCAGCAGCGTAGTAAGCGGGAGTTACAATGAGCAGTTCTTC. Protein sequence: CASSVVSGSYNEQFF.

The genes are TRBV19 and TRBJ2-6, with unresolved D. V was cut by 6 bases and J by 2 bases, with 11 bases left in between. The CDR3 contains 15 residues. The germline V gene encodes CDR1 LNHDA and CDR2 SQIVND (reference sequence). The CDR3 region has the DNA TGTGCCAGTAGGTGGAAATTGACTGGGGCCAACGTCCTGACTTTC. It specifies CASRWKLTGANVLTF.

The chain joins TRBV28 to TRBJ1-4; 7 bases align to TRBD1. The junction had 7 bases not matched to a gene; V was cut back by 7 bases and J by 8 bases. The CDR3 covers 13 residues. The V gene's germline CDR1 is MDHEN and CDR2 SYDVKM. The CDR3 coding sequence is TGTGCCAGCACAAGGGGGCAGGTAGAAAAACTGTTTTTT. The encoded protein is CASTRGQVEKLFF.

The V and J genes are TRBV19 and TRBJ2-7, with 7 bases that match TRBD1. The ends lost 5 bases at V and 6 bases at J; junction bases unmatched: 16. The CDR3 extends over 16 amino acids. Germline assignment: CDR1 LNHDA and CDR2 SQIVND (reference sequence). CDR3: CASSAWVVGGIGEQYF. The CDR3 DNA reads TGTGCCAGTAGTGCGTGGGTGGTAGGGGGCATAGGCGAGCAGTACTTC.

The chain combines TRBV11-1 with TRBJ1-1; no firm D call. V was pared by 3 bases and J by 1 base, with 3 bases between. Germline CDR1 is SGHAT and CDR2 is FQDESV (reference sequence). The CDR3 consists of 12 residues. The CDR3 DNA reads as TGTGCCAGCAGCTTCGGGAACACTGAAGCTTTCTTT. Amino acids: CASSFGNTEAFF.

The V gene is TRBV25-1, the J gene TRBJ2-1; D might be TRBD2 (5 bases). Germline V gives CDR1 MGHDK, CDR2 SYGVNS. This CDR3 region has 12 residues. V lost 6 bases and J lost 5, with 8 bases in between. CDR3 DNA: TGTGCCAGCAGGGAGGTAGACAATGAGCAGTTCTTC. This encodes CASREVDNEQFF.

The rearrangement uses TRBV6-5 and TRBJ2-1, with D tentatively TRBD1 (6 bases). The germline V and J ends were trimmed by 2 bases and 8 bases, with 16 bases remaining between them. Germline V lookup: CDR1 MNHEY, CDR2 SVGAGI. This CDR3 region has 15 residues. CDR3 amino acids: CASSYNWGRLDEQFF. For the CDR3, the DNA is TGTGCCAGCAGTTACAACTGGGGGCGGTTGGATGAGCAGTTCTTC.

In regard to this clone: This sample includes further DNA sequences coding for the same CDR3. The V gene is TRBV27, the J gene TRBJ2-7; D gene uncertain. CDR3 length: 12 residues. V shed 4 bases and J shed 0 bases, with 4 bases lying between them. The germline V gene encodes CDR1 MNHEY and CDR2 SMNVEV (reference sequence). In DNA form, the CDR3 reads TGTGCCAGCAGTTCGAGCTCCTACGAGCAGTACTTC. Its protein product is CASSSSSYEQYF.

This clone was counted once. This rearrangement joins TRBV7-9 to TRBJ2-2; possibly TRBD1 for D (5 bases). Between the trimmed V and J ends, which lost 4 bases and 7 bases, there was a span of 16 bases. The length of the CDR3 is 15 residues. Germline CDR1 is SEHNR and CDR2 is FQNEAQ (reference sequence). The CDR3 coding sequence is TGTGCCAGCAGCTCCTTGGGGCGGATGGACGGGGAGCTGTTTTTT. This encodes CASSSLGRMDGELFF.

This clone occurred once. The chain couples TRBV7-9 to TRBJ2-7, with 9 bases aligning to TRBD2. This CDR3 has 14 residues. Germline V lookup: CDR1 SEHNR, CDR2 FQNEAQ (reference sequence). Losses at the gene ends were 3 bases for V and 7 bases for J; bases not matched to a gene: 7. CDR3: CASSLVAGAGEQYF. CDR3 DNA sequence: TGTGCCAGCAGCTTGGTAGCGGGAGCGGGGGAGCAGTACTTC.